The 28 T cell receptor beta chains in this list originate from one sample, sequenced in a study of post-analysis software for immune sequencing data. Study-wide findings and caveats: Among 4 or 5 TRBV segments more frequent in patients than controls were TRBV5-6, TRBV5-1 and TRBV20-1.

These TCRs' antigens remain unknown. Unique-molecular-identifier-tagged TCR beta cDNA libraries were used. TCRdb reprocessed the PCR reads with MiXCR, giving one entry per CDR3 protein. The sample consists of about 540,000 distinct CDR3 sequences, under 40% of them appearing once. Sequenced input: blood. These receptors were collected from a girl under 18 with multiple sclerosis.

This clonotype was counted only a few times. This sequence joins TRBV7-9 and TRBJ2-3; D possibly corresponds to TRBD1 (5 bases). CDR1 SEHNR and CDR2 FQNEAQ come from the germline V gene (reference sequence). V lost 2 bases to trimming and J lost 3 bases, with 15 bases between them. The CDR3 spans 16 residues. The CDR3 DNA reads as TGTGCCAGCAGCTTACCCGAGTCAGGGCAAACAGATACGCAGTATTTT. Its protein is CASSLPESGQTDTQYF.

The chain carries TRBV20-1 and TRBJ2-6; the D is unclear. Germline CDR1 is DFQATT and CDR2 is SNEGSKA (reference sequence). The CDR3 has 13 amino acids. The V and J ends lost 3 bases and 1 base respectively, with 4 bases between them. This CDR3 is CSASPSGANVLTF. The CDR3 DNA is TGCAGTGCTAGCCCGTCTGGGGCCAACGTCCTGACTTTC.

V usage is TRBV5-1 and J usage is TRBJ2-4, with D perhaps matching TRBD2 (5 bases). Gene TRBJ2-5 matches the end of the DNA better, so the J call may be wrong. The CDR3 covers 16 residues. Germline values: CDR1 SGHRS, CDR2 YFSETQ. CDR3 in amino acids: CASSQAGRAAQETQYF. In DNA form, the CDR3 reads TGCGCCAGCAGCCAGGCGGGTAGGGCTGCCCAAGAGACCCAGTACTTC.

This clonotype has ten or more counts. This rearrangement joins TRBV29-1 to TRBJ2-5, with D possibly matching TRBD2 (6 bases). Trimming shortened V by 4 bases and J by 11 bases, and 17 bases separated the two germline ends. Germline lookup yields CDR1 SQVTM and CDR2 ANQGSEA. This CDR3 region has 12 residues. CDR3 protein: CSVAQGGGEQYF. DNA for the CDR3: TGCAGCGTTGCGCAGGGAGGAGGAGAGCAGTACTTC.

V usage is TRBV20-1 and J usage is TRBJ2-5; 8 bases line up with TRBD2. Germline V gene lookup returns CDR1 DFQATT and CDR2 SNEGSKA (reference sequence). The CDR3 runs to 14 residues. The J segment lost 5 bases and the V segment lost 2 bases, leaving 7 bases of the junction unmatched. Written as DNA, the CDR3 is TGCAGTGCTAGACGGGAGGGCCGATGGGAGACCCAGTACTTC. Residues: CSARREGRWETQYF.

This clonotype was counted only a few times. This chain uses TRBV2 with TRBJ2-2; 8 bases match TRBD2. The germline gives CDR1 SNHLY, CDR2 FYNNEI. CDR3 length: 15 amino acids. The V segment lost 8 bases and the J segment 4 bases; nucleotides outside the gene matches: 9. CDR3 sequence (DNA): TGTGCCAGCCAGGGGCGGGGGGCAGGCACCGGGGAGCTGTTTTTT. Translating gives CASQGRGAGTGELFF.

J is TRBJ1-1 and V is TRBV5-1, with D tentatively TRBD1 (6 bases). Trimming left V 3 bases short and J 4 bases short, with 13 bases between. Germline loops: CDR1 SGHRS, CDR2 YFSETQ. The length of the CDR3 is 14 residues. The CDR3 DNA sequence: TGCGCCAGCAGCTATGACAGGCCGAGCACTGAAGCTTTCTTT. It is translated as CASSYDRPSTEAFF.

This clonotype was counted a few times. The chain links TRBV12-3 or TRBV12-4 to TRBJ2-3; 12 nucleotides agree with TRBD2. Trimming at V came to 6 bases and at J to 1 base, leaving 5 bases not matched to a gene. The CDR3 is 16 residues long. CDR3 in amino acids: CASRPLAGGRTDTQYF. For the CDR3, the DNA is TGTGCCAGCAGACCCCTAGCGGGGGGGCGCACAGATACGCAGTATTTT.

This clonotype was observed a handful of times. CDR3 sequence: CSASSRQGTHEQYF. The CDR3 coding sequence is TGCAGTGCTAGCAGCCGACAGGGGACCCACGAGCAGTACTTC. The chain carries TRBV20-1 and TRBJ2-5; 8 positions agree with TRBD1. The J call may be faulty, since TRBJ2-7 better matches the DNA end. The CDR3 extends over 14 amino acids. The germline V gene has CDR1 DFQATT and CDR2 SNEGSKA (reference sequence).

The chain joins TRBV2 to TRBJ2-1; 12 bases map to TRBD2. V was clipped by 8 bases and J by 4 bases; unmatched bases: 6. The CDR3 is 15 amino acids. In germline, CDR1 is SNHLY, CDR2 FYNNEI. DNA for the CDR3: TGTGCCAGCCCTAGCGGGGGGGTAACGTACAATGAGCAGTTCTTC. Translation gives CASPSGGVTYNEQFF.

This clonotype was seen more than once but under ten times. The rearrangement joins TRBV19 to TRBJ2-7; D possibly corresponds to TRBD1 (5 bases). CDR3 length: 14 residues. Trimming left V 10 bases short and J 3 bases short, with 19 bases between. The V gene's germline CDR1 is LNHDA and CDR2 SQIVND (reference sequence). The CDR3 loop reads CATQPTAAVYEQYF. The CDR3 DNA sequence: TGTGCCACCCAGCCGACAGCAGCAGTCTACGAGCAGTACTTC.

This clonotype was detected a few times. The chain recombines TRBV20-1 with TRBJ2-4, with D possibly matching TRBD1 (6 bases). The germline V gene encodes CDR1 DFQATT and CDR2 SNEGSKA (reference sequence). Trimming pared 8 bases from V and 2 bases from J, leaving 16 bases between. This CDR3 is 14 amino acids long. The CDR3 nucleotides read TGCAGTCTTTCAATGGGGGCCCCCAAAAACATTCAGTACTTC. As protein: CSLSMGAPKNIQYF.

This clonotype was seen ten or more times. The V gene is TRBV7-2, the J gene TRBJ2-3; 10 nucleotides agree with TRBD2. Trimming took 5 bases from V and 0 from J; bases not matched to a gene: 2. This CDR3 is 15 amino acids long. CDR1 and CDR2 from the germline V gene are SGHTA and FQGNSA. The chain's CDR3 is CASSQAGGSTDTQYF. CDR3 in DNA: TGTGCCAGCAGCCAAGCGGGGGGGAGCACAGATACGCAGTATTTT.

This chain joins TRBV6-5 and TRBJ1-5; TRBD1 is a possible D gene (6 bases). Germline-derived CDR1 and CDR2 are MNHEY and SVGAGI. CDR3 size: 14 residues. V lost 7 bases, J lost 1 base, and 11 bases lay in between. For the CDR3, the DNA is TGTGCCAGCAAACCCAGGGGAAGCAATCAGCCCCAGCATTTT. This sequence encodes CASKPRGSNQPQHF.

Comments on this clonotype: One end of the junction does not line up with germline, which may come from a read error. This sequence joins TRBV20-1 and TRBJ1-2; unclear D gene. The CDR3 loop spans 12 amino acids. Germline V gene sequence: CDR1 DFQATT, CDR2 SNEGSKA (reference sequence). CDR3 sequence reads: CSASDLNCGYTF. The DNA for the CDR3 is TGCAGTGCCTCTGACCTTAACTGTGGCTACACCTTC.

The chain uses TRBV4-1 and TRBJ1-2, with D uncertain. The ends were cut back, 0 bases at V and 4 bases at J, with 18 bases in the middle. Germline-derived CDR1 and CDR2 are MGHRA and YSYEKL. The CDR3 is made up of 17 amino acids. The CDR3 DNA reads TGCGCCAGCAGCCAAGAACCTACAGCGGGGAGAGGCTATGGCTACACCTTC. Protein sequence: CASSQEPTAGRGYGYTF.

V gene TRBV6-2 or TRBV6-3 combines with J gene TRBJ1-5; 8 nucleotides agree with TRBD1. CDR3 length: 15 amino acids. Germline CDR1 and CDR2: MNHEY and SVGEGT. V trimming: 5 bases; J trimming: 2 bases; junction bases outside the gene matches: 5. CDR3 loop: CASSKTGVGNQPQHF. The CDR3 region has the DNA TGTGCCAGCAGTAAGACAGGGGTCGGCAATCAGCCCCAGCATTTT.

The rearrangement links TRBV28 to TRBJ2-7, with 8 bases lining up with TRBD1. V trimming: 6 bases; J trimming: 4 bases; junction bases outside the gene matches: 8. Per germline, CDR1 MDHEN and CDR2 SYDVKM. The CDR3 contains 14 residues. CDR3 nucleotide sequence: TGTGCCAGCAGAAGGACAGGGTCCTATTACGAGCAGTACTTC. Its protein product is CASRRTGSYYEQYF.

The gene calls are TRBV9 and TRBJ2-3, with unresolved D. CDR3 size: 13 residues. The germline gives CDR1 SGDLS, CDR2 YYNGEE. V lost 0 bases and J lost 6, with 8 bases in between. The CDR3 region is CASSVGATDTQYF. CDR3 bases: TGTGCCAGCAGCGTAGGGGCTACGGATACGCAGTATTTT.

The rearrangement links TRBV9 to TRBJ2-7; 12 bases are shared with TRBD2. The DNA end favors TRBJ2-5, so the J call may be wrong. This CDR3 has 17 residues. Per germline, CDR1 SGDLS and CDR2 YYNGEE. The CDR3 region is CASSVGASGGARETQYF. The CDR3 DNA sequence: TGTGCCAGCAGCGTAGGGGCTAGCGGGGGGGCCAGGGAGACCCAGTACTTC.

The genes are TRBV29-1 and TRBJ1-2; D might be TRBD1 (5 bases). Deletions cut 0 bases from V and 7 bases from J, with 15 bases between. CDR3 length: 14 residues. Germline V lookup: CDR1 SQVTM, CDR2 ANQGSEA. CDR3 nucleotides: TGCAGCGTTGAAGAGGGGTCCTCCGGGGCTGGCTACACCTTC. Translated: CSVEEGSSGAGYTF.

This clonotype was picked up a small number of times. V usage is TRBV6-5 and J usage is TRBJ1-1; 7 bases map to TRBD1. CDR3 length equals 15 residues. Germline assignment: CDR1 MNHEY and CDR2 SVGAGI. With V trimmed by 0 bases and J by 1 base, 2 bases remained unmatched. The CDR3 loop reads CASSYSDRENTEAFF. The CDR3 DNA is TGTGCCAGCAGTTACTCCGACAGGGAGAACACTGAAGCTTTCTTT.

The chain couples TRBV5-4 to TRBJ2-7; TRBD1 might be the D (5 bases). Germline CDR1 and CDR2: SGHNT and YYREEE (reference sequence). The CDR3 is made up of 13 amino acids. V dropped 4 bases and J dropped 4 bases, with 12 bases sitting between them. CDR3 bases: TGTGCCAGCAGCCACCCAGACAGTTACGAGCAGTACTTC. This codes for CASSHPDSYEQYF.

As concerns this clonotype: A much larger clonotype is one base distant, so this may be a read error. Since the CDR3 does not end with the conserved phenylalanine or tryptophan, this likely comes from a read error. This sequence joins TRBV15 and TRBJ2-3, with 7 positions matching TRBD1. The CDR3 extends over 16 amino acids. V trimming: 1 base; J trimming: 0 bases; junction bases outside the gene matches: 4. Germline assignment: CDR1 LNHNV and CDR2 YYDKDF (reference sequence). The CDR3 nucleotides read TGTGCCACCAGCAGAGGACAGGGTCAGAGCACAGATACGCAGTATGTT. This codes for CATSRGQGQSTDTQYV.

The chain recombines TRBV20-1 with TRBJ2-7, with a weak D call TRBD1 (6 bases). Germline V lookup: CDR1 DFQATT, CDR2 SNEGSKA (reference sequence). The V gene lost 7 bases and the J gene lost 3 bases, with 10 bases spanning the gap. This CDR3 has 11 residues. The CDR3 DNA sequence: TGCAGTGGACAGGACCTCTACGAGCAGTACTTC. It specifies CSGQDLYEQYF.

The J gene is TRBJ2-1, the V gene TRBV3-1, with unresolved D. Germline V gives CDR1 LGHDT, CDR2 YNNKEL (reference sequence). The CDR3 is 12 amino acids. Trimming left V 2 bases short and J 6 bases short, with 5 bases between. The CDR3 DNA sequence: TGTGCCAGCAGCCAATCCGGCAATGAGCAGTTCTTC. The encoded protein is CASSQSGNEQFF.

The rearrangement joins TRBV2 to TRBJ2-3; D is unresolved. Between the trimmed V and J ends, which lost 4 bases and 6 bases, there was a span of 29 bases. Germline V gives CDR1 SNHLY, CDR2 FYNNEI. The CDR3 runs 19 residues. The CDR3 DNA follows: TGTGCCAGCAGTGTTCCTTCGTACGAGGCGTATGGTCGAGACGATACGCAGTATTTT. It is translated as CASSVPSYEAYGRDDTQYF.

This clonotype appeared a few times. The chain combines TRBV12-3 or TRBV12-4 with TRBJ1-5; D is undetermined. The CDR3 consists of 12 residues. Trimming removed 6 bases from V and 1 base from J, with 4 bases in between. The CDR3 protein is CASRDSNQPQHF. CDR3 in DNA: TGTGCCAGCAGGGACAGCAATCAGCCCCAGCATTTT.